The TCR beta chain under discussion was sequenced for a study of T cell repertoires in cytomegalovirus infection. Study findings and constraints: Clonotypes of TCR beta that were HLA-C-restricted and CMV-specific dominated the ex vivo response.

Each CDR3 protein is one row after TCRdb ran MiXCR on the reads. The sample has approximately 260,000 distinct CDR3 sequences; about 17% are singletons. This clonotype has at least ten counts. Its antigen is unidentified. Specimen: CD8+ T cells from PBMCs. This sequence was found in a human donor in good health (CMV status not recorded). Some clones in this sample may be carry-over from other donors' samples.

CDR3 in DNA: TGTGCCAGCAATTGGTCGGGGGGGAATGAGCAGTTCTTC. Residues: CASNWSGGNEQFF. The rearrangement uses TRBV12-3 or TRBV12-4 and TRBJ2-1; TRBD2 agrees at 8 bases. This CDR3 is built from 13 residues. With V trimmed by 7 bases and J by 7 bases, 6 bases remained unmatched.